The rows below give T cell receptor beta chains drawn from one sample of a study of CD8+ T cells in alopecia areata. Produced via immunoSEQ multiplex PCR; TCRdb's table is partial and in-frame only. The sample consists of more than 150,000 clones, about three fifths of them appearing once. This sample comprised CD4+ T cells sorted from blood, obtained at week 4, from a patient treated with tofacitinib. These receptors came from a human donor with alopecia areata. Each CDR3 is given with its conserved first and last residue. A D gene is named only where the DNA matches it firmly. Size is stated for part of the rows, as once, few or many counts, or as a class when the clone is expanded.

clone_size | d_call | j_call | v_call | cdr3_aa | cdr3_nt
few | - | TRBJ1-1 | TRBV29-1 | CSVDTNTEAFF | TGCAGCGTTGACACGAACACTGAAGCTTTCTTT
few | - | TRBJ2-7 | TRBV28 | CASSRLPYEQYF | TGTGCCAGCAGTCGACTACCCTACGAGCAGTACTTC
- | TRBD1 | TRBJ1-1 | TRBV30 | CAWSRQGGTEAFF | TGTGCCTGGAGCCGACAGGGAGGCACTGAAGCTTTCTTT
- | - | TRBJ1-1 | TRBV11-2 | CASTAVRVTEAFF | TGTGCCAGCACCGCCGTCAGGGTCACTGAAGCTTTCTTT
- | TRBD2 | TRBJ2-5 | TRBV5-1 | CASSKGLAGRQETQYF | TGCGCCAGCAGCAAAGGACTAGCGGGGAGGCAAGAGACCCAGTACTTC
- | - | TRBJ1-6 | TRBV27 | CATQLGAGVASPLHF | TGTGCCACCCAGCTCGGGGCAGGGGTTGCTTCACCCCTCCACTTT
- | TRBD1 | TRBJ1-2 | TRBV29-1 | CSPRPCLGQGRGYTF | TGCAGCCCCAGACCCTGCCTCGGACAGGGTAGAGGCTACACCTTC
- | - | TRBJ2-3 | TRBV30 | CAWVRGSTDTQYF | TGTGCCTGGGTCCGGGGGAGCACAGATACGCAGTATTTT
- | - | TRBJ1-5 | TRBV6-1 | CASSVLGLYSNQPQHF | TGTGCCAGCAGTGTCTTAGGCCTGTATAGCAATCAGCCCCAGCATTTT
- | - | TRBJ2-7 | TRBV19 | CASSIFGSYEQYF | TGTGCCAGTAGTATTTTTGGTTCCTACGAGCAGTACTTC
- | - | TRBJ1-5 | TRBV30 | CAWSKQGGQPQHF | TGTGCCTGGAGTAAGCAGGGAGGTCAGCCCCAGCATTTT
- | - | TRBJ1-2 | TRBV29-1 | CSLGVNYGYTF | TGCAGCTTGGGGGTAAACTATGGCTACACCTTC
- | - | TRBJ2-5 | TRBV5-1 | CASSLGTPQETQYF | TGCGCCAGCAGCTTGGGGACACCACAAGAGACCCAGTACTTC
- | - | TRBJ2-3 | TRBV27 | CASSSVTDTQYF | TGTGCCAGCAGCTCCGTGACAGATACGCAGTATTTT
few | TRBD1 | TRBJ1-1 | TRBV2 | CASHVGGGDTEAFF | TGTGCCAGCCATGTAGGGGGCGGGGACACTGAAGCTTTCTTT
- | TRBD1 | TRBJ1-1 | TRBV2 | CASRGRQGVSGTEAFF | TGTGCCAGCAGGGGAAGACAGGGGGTTTCGGGCACTGAAGCTTTCTTT
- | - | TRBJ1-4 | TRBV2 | CASRPGTYSNEKLFF | TGTGCCAGCAGGCCCGGGACATATTCTAATGAAAAACTGTTTTTT
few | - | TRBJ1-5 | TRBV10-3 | CAISEKKFNQPQHF | TGTGCCATCAGTGAGAAGAAGTTCAATCAGCCCCAGCATTTT
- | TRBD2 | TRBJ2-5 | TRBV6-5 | CASRSDGSGGQYF | TGTGCCAGCAGGTCGGACGGCTCGGGGGGCCAGTACTTC
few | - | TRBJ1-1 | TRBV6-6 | CASSQYMNTEAFF | TGTGCCAGCAGCCAATACATGAACACTGAAGCTTTCTTT
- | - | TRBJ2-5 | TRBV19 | CASSHEETQYF | TGTGCCAGTAGTCATGAAGAGACCCAGTACTTC
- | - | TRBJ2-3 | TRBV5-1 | CASSLASDTQYF | TGCGCCAGCAGCTTGGCTTCAGATACGCAGTATTTT
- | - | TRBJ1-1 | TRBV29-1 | CSVSVAGTEAFF | TGCAGCGTTTCAGTAGCAGGAACTGAAGCTTTCTTT
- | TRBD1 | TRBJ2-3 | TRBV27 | CASQPQGAVGTDTQYF | TGTGCCAGTCAACCTCAGGGGGCAGTCGGCACAGATACGCAGTATTTT
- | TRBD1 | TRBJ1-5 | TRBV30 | CAWSGDRDQPQHF | TGTGCCTGGAGTGGGGACAGAGATCAGCCCCAGCATTTT
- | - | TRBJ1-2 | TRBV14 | CASSQVDINGYTF | TGTGCCAGCAGCCAAGTAGACATAAACGGCTACACCTTC
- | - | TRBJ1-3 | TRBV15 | CATSGRVRRNTIYF | TGTGCCACCAGCGGCAGGGTGAGGAGAAACACCATATATTTT
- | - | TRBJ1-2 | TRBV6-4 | CASSDSSYTF | TGTGCCAGCAGTGACTCGAGCTACACCTTC
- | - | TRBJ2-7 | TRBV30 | CAWSVPVHEQYF | TGTGCCTGGAGTGTACCAGTCCACGAGCAGTACTTC
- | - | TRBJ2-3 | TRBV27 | CASSWTDSTDTQYF | TGTGCCAGCAGTTGGACGGATAGCACAGATACGCAGTATTTT
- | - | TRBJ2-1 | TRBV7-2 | CASSSSSYNEQFF | TGTGCCAGCAGCTCCAGCTCCTACAATGAGCAGTTCTTC
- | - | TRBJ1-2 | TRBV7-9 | CASSLDGAIQGYTF | TGTGCCAGCAGCTTAGACGGCGCCATCCAAGGCTACACCTTC
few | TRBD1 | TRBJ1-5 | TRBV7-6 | CASSLDPGGLQPQHF | TGTGCCAGCAGCTTAGACCCAGGGGGGCTTCAGCCCCAGCATTTT